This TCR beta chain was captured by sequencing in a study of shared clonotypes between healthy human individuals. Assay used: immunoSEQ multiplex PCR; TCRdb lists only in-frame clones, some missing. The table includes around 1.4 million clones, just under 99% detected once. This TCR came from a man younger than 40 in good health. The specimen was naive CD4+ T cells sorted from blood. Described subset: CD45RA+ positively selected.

The CDR3 DNA sequence: TGTGCCAGCAGTGGGTTGAGGATGAACACTGAAGCTTTCTTT. Amino acids: CASSGLRMNTEAFF. The chain joins TRBV6-1 to TRBJ1-1; D remains unclear. CDR1 is MNHNS and CDR2 is SASEGT in the germline V gene. This CDR3 comprises 14 residues. V was pared by 4 bases and J by 0 bases, with 9 bases between.